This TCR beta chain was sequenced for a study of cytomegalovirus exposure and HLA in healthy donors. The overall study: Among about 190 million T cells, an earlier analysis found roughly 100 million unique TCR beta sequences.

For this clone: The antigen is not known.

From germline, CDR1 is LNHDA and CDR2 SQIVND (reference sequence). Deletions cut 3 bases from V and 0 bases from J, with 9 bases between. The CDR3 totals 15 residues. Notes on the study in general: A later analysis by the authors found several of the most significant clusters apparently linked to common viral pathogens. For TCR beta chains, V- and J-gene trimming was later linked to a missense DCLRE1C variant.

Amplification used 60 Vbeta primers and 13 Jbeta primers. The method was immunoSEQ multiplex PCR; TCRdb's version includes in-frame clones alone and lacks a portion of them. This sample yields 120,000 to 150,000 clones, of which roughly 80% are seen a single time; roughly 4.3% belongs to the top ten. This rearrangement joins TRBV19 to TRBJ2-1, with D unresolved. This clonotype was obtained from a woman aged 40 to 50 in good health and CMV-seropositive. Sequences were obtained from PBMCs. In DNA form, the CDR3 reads TGTGCCAGTAGTATGGAGCGAGTCTCCTACAATGAGCAGTTCTTC. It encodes CASSMERVSYNEQFF.